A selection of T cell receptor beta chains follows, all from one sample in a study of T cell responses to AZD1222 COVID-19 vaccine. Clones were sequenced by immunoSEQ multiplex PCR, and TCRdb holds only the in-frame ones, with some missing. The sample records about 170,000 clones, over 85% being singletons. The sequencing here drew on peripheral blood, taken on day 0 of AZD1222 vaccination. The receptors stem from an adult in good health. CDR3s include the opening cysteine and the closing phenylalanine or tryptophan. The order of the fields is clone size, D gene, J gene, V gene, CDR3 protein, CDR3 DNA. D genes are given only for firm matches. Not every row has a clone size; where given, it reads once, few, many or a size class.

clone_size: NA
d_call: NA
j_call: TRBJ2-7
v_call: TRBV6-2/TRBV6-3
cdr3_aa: CASSYVGGSYEQYF
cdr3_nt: TGTGCCAGCAGTTACGTGGGGGGCTCATACGAGCAGTACTTC

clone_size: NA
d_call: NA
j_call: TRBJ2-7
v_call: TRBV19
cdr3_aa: CASKVGSGYEQYF
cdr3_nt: TGTGCCAGTAAAGTGGGTAGCGGATACGAGCAGTACTTC

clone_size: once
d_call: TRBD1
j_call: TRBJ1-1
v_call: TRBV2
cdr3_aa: CASILSTGEDTEAFF
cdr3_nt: TGTGCCAGCATCCTGTCGACAGGGGAGGACACTGAAGCTTTCTTT

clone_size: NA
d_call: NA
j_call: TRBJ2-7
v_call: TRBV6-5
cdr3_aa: CASSRAGLGIYEQYF
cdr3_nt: TGTGCCAGCAGTCGCGCGGGTCTCGGCATATACGAGCAGTACTTC

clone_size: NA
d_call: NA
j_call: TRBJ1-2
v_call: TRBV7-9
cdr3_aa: CASSREGNYGYTF
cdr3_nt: TGTGCCAGCAGCCGCGAAGGAAACTATGGCTACACCTTC

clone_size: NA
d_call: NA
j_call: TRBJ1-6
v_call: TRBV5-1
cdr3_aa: CASSLGHDNSPLHF
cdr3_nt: TGCGCCAGCAGCTTGGGTCATGATAATTCACCCCTCCACTTT

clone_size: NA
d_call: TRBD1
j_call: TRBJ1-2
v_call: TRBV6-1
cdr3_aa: CASSGGDRGAFNYGYTF
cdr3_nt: TGTGCCAGCAGTGGAGGGGACAGGGGGGCCTTTAACTATGGCTACACCTTC

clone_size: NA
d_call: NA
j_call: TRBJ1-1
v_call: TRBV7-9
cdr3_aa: CASSLVILVQGAGDTEAFF
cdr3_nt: TGTGCCAGCAGCTTAGTAATATTGGTGCAGGGTGCGGGCGACACTGAAGCTTTCTTT

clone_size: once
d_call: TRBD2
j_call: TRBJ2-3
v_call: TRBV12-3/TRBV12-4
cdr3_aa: CASSPRGGDTQYF
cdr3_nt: TGTGCCAGCAGTCCCCGCGGGGGAGATACGCAGTATTTT

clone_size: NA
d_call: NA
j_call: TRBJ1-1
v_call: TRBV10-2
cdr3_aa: CASSEAGYSNTEAFF
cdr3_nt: TGCGCCAGCAGTGAGGCAGGTTATTCTAACACTGAAGCTTTCTTT

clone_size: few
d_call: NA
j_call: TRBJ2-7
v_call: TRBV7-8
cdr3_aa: CASSLERGAHYEQYF
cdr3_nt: TGTGCCAGCAGCTTAGAGAGGGGGGCCCACTACGAGCAGTACTTC

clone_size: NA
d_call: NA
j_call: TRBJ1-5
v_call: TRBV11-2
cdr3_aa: CASSLEGLGNQPQHF
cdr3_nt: TGTGCCAGCAGCTTAGAAGGCCTGGGAAATCAGCCCCAGCATTTT

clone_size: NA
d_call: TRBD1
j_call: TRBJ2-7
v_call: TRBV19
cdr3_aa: CASSKVRQGMREQYF
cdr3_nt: TGTGCCAGTAGCAAGGTGCGACAGGGGATGCGCGAGCAGTACTTC

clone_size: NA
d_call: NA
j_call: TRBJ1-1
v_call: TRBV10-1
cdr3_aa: CASSLAGTTEAFF
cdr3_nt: TGCGCCAGCAGCCTCGCCGGGACGACTGAAGCTTTCTTT

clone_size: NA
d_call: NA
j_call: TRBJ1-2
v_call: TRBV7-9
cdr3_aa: CASSLADTIHYGYTF
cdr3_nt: TGTGCCAGCAGCTTAGCGGACACCATCCACTATGGCTACACCTTC

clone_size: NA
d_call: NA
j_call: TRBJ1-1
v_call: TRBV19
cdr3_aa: CASSATGNTEAFF
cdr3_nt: TGTGCCAGTAGTGCGACAGGGAACACTGAAGCTTTCTTT

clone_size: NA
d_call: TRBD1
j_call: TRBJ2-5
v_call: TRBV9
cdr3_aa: CASSVEGQGAETQYF
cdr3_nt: TGTGCCAGCAGCGTAGAGGGACAGGGGGCAGAGACCCAGTACTTC

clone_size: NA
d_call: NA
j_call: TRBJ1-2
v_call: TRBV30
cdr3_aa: CAWSFGLRNYGYTF
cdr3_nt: TGTGCCTGGAGCTTTGGACTGCGGAACTATGGCTACACCTTC

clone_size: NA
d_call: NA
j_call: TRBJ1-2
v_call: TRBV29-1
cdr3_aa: CSVDMRTQHGYTF
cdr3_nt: TGCAGCGTTGATATGAGAACCCAACATGGCTACACCTTC

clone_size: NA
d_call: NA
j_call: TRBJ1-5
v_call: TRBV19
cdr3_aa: CASATVINQPQHF
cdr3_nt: TGTGCCAGTGCGACAGTAATCAATCAGCCCCAGCATTTT

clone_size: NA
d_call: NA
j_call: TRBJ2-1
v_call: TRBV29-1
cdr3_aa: CSLQTGTYYNEQFF
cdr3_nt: TGCAGCCTTCAAACCGGGACATACTACAATGAGCAGTTCTTC

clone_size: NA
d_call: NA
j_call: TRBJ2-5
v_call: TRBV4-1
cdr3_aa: CASSHTRGTRARETQYF
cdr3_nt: TGCGCCAGCAGCCACACGCGAGGGACCCGTGCGCGGGAGACCCAGTACTTC

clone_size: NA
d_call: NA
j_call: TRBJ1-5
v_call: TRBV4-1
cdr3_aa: CASSRRDNSNQPQHF
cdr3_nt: TGCGCCAGCAGCAGACGGGACAATAGCAATCAGCCCCAGCATTTT

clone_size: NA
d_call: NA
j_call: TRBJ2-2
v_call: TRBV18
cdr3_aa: CASSINRHANTGELFF
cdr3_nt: TGTGCCAGCTCAATCAACAGGCACGCGAACACCGGGGAGCTGTTTTTT

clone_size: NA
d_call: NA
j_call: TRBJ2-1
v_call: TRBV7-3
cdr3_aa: CASSLNGATSYNEQFF
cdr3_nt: TGTGCCAGCAGCTTAAATGGAGCGACCTCCTACAATGAGCAGTTCTTC

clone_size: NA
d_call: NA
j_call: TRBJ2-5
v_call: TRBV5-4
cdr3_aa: CASSLAATQETQYF
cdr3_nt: TGTGCCAGCAGCTTGGCGGCAACCCAAGAGACCCAGTACTTC

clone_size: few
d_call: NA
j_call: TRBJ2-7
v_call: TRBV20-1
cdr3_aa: CSASRPNEQYF
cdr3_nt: TGCAGTGCCTCCCGACCCAACGAGCAGTACTTC

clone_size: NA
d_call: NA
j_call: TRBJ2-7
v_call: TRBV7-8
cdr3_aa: CATATVAYASYEQYF
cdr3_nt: TGTGCCACCGCTACTGTGGCGTATGCCTCCTACGAGCAGTACTTC

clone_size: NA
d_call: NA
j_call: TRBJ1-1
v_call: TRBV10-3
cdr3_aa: CAISDVGGGNTEAFF
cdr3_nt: TGTGCCATCAGTGATGTCGGAGGAGGGAACACTGAAGCTTTCTTT